This T cell receptor beta chain was documented in a study of T-cell memory formation after mild COVID-19. Germline V gives CDR1 SGHNT, CDR2 YENEEA. Trimming took 0 bases from V and 2 from J; bases not matched to a gene: 7. The CDR3 covers 16 residues. Using its own MiXCR run on the 5' RACE reads, TCRdb lists one record per CDR3 protein. The table has some 200,000 distinct CDR3 sequences, 9% to 10% seen once; the top ten hold 3% to 4%. The chain links TRBV11-3 to TRBJ2-7; 7 bases align to TRBD1. The sequence was obtained from a man aged 18 to 29 who had mild COVID-19 (a few samples of this study predate the infection). Cell type and time point are not known. The sequenced sample consisted of PBMCs or a T cell subset sorted from them (not recorded which). The CDR3 protein is CASSLETGAFPYEQYF. Written as DNA, the CDR3 is TGTGCCAGCAGCTTAGAAACAGGGGCCTTTCCCTACGAGCAGTACTTC.